The sequence of this TCR beta chain was determined in a study of T cells in Graves' hyperthyroidism and ophthalmopathy. It was RNA transcripts that yielded the amplified TCR beta CDR3 regions. TCR CDR3 regions were first amplified by RT-PCR with HTBI primers. TCRdb independently ran MiXCR on the multiplex PCR reads; one entry per CDR3 protein. The sample has more than 550,000 distinct CDR3 sequences, roughly 20% seen once. This clonotype was counted between two and nine times. CDR3 length: 15 amino acids. Germline V gene data show CDR1 as LNHDA and CDR2 as SQIVND (reference sequence). Trimming shortened V by 3 bases and J by 5 bases, and 16 bases separated the two germline ends.

Sequencing was carried out using blood. This rearrangement joins TRBV19 to TRBJ1-1; a weak D match, TRBD1 (6 bases). This TCR came from a woman in her forties or fifties with Graves' hyperthyroidism that later progressed to Graves' ophthalmopathy. The CDR3 sequence: CASSIAPRGGTEAFF. Written as DNA, the CDR3 is TGTGCCAGTAGTATCGCCCCAAGGGGGGGTACTGAAGCTTTCTTT.